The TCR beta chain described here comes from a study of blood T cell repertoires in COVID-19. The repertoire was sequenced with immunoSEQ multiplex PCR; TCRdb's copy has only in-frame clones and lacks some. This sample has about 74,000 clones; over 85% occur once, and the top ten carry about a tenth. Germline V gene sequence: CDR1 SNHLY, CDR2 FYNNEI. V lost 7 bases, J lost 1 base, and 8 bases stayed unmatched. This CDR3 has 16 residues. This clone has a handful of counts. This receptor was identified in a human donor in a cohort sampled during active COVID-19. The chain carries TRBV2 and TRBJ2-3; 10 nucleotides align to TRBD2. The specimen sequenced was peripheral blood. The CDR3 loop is CASNGLTSGGTDTQYF. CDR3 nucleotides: TGTGCCAGCAATGGACTCACTAGCGGGGGCACAGATACGCAGTATTTT.